The sequence of this T cell receptor beta chain was determined in a study of shared clonotypes between healthy human individuals. General study points: Genetic and exposure-history diversity was limited by the few donors. Rarefaction demonstrated incomplete sorted-subset sequencing despite large depth.

About this clone: Antigen unknown.

The CDR3 has 16 residues. J lost 0 bases, V lost 5 bases, and 5 bases had no gene match. The germline V gene encodes CDR1 SEHNR and CDR2 FQNEAQ (reference sequence). Measured with immunoSEQ multiplex PCR; TCRdb has only the in-frame clones, and not every one. The data show roughly 2.5 million clones, more than 80% seen once. Source material: naive CD4+ T cells sorted from blood. The subset: CD45RA+ positively selected. The receptor was derived from a man aged 18 to 30 in good health. The V call is TRBV7-9, the J call TRBJ1-1; 11 nucleotides align to TRBD1. CDR3 sequence: CASSPRTGGLNTEAFF. In DNA form, the CDR3 reads TGTGCCAGCAGCCCCCGGACAGGGGGCTTGAACACTGAAGCTTTCTTT.